These 26 T cell receptor beta chains share one sample of origin, sequenced in a study of memory CD4+ T cells and cytomegalovirus serostatus. Single viable CD3+CD4+CD8-CD45RO+ cells were sorted as the memory CD4+ T cells. Some clones are missing from TCRdb's copy, which holds only in-frame ones; the method was immunoSEQ multiplex PCR. This table holds some 44,000 clones, roughly three quarters found once. The sequencing sample was made of memory CD4+ T cells from blood. The receptors here all came from an adult in good health and CMV-seronegative.

This chain connects TRBV18 to TRBJ2-3; 8 bases line up with TRBD1. The CDR3 sequence is 14 residues long. The V segment lost 4 bases and the J segment 0 bases; nucleotides outside the gene matches: 0. The V gene's germline CDR1 is KGHSH and CDR2 LQKENI. The CDR3 DNA reads as TGTGCCAGCTCACGGACAGGGAGCACAGATACGCAGTATTTT. Protein sequence: CASSRTGSTDTQYF.

V and J are TRBV18 and TRBJ1-2; the match to TRBD1 covers 12 bases. The trim removed 3 bases at V and 3 bases at J, leaving 2 bases unmatched. The germline V gene encodes CDR1 KGHSH and CDR2 LQKENI. The CDR3 length is 15 residues. CDR3 sequence (DNA): TGTGCCAGCTCACCGGGGACAGGGGGCGACTATGGCTACACCTTC. Amino acid sequence: CASSPGTGGDYGYTF. The variable domain in full, completed from reference TRBV18 and TRBJ1-2, reads NAGVMQNPRHLVRRRGQEARLRCSPMKGHSHVYWYRQLPEEGLKFMVYLQKENIIDESGMPKERFSAEFPKEGPSILRIQQVVRGDSAAYFCASSPGTGGDYGYTFGSGTRLTVV.

The chain is built from TRBV4-2 and TRBJ2-5; weak D call: TRBD2 (6 bases). Trimming cost V 1 base and J 4 bases, with 16 bases left between them. Germline lookup yields CDR1 LGHNA and CDR2 YNFKEQ. The CDR3 has 16 amino acids. The CDR3 is CASSQGKGLGGETQYF. CDR3 sequence (DNA): TGTGCCAGCAGCCAAGGAAAGGGGTTGGGGGGAGAGACCCAGTACTTC.

The chain has TRBV6-4 and TRBJ2-6; tentative D call: TRBD2 (5 bases). Trimming pared 7 bases from V and 2 bases from J, leaving 9 bases between. Germline lookup yields CDR1 MRHNA and CDR2 SNTAGT. The CDR3 length is 14 residues. CDR3 nucleotides: TGTGCCAGCAAGGTCGGGGCTGGGGCCAACGTCCTGACTTTC. Translated: CASKVGAGANVLTF.

This clone was detected only a few times. This chain joins TRBV6-5 and TRBJ2-7; D gene uncertain. CDR1 MNHEY and CDR2 SVGAGI come from the germline V gene. This CDR3 comprises 12 residues. Trimming removed 6 bases from V and 3 bases from J, with 9 bases in between. CDR3 sequence: CASRRFGYEQYF. Written as DNA, the CDR3 is TGTGCCAGCAGAAGATTTGGCTACGAGCAGTACTTC.

V gene TRBV6-4 combines with J gene TRBJ2-7; 7 bases align to TRBD2. Germline values: CDR1 MRHNA, CDR2 SNTAGT. The CDR3 is 16 amino acids. Trimming took 2 bases from V and 3 from J; bases not matched to a gene: 10. CDR3 in DNA: TGTGCCAGCAGTGACCCCCCCCGGACTAGGATCTACGAGCAGTACTTC. Translated: CASSDPPRTRIYEQYF.

The J gene is TRBJ2-5, the V gene TRBV5-1; a weak D match, TRBD1 (5 bases). V was cut by 2 bases and J by 1 base, with 9 bases left in between. Germline V gene lookup returns CDR1 SGHRS and CDR2 YFSETQ. The CDR3 loop spans 14 amino acids. The CDR3 DNA sequence: TGCGCCAGCAGCTTAGCAGGGTCCCAAGAGACCCAGTACTTC. Translation: CASSLAGSQETQYF.

This clone showed up just once. The chain is built from TRBV19 and TRBJ1-2; possible D gene TRBD1, 5 bases. Germline loops: CDR1 LNHDA, CDR2 SQIVND (reference sequence). The CDR3 sequence is 12 residues long. V lost 9 bases and J lost 2, with 10 bases in between. This CDR3 reads CASRQKNYGYTF. Written as DNA, the CDR3 is TGTGCCAGCAGACAGAAGAACTATGGCTACACCTTC.

In regard to this clone: Within the sample, other DNA sequences also encode this same CDR3. The chain couples TRBV5-4 to TRBJ1-3; TRBD1 is a possible D gene (6 bases). V dropped 3 bases and J dropped 0 bases, with 10 bases sitting between them. In germline, CDR1 is SGHNT, CDR2 YYREEE (reference sequence). This CDR3 has 15 amino acids. In DNA, the CDR3 is TGTGCCAGCAGCTCTGACAGGAGCTCTGGAAACACCATATATTTT. Protein sequence: CASSSDRSSGNTIYF.

The V gene is TRBV6-5, the J gene TRBJ1-5; D unresolved. Between the trimmed V and J ends, which lost 5 bases and 2 bases, there was a span of 13 bases. The germline CDR1 and CDR2 sequences are MNHEY and SVGAGI. This CDR3 region has 15 residues. DNA of the CDR3: TGTGCCAGCAGTAAAGAGGGTAATGGCAATCAGCCCCAGCATTTT. Amino acid sequence: CASSKEGNGNQPQHF.

This chain uses TRBV5-4 with TRBJ1-2, with D tentatively TRBD1 (6 bases). V shed 0 bases and J shed 6 bases, with 9 bases lying between them. The CDR3 extends over 13 amino acids. Germline V gene lookup returns CDR1 SGHNT and CDR2 YYREEE (reference sequence). The CDR3: CASSLDRDDGYTF. DNA of the CDR3: TGTGCCAGCAGCTTGGACAGGGACGATGGCTACACCTTC.

This chain joins TRBV7-9 and TRBJ1-1; 10 bases are a match to TRBD1. Losses at the gene ends were 1 base for V and 0 bases for J; bases not matched to a gene: 5. This CDR3 is built from 17 residues. The germline V gene encodes CDR1 SEHNR and CDR2 FQNEAQ (reference sequence). The CDR3 DNA is TGTGCCAGCAGCTTAGGGGGGACAGGGGTTCTGAACACTGAAGCTTTCTTT. It translates to CASSLGGTGVLNTEAFF.

The gene calls are TRBV29-1 and TRBJ2-5; 7 bases map to TRBD2. The junction had 7 bases not matched to a gene; V was cut back by 0 bases and J by 3 bases. The CDR3 is made up of 15 amino acids. Germline V gene data show CDR1 as SQVTM and CDR2 as ANQGSEA. Here the CDR3 DNA reads TGCAGCGTTGAAGATCGGGGTCGGGGGGAAGAGACCCAGTACTTC. As protein: CSVEDRGRGEETQYF. Drawing the rest from reference TRBV29-1 and TRBJ2-5, the complete variable domain is SAVISQKPSRDICQRGTSLTIQCQVDSQVTMMFWYRQQPGQSLTLIATANQGSEATYESGFVIDKFPISRPNLTFSTLTVSNMSPEDSSIYLCSVEDRGRGEETQYFGPGTRLLVL.

The rearrangement joins TRBV7-3 to TRBJ2-5; 7 positions match TRBD2. With V trimmed by 5 bases and J by 2 bases, 11 bases remained unmatched. There are 16 residues in the CDR3. Germline CDR1 reads SGHTA; CDR2 reads FQGTGA. The CDR3 is CASSRVGGGLQETQYF. CDR3 bases: TGTGCCAGCAGCCGCGTGGGGGGGGGTTTGCAAGAGACCCAGTACTTC.

J is TRBJ1-1 and V is TRBV6-1, with 7 nucleotides matching TRBD1. In germline, CDR1 is MNHNS, CDR2 SASEGT. The trim removed 2 bases at V and 5 bases at J, leaving 8 bases unmatched. CDR3 length: 15 amino acids. For the CDR3, the DNA is TGTGCCAGCAGTGAACTGCCGGACAGGAATACTGAAGCTTTCTTT. The encoded protein is CASSELPDRNTEAFF.

In the case of this clone: Other nucleotide sequences in the sample specify the same CDR3. V gene TRBV6-1 combines with J gene TRBJ2-7, with D hard to call. The ends were cut back, 6 bases at V and 3 bases at J, with 3 bases in the middle. Germline CDR1 reads MNHNS; CDR2 reads SASEGT. This CDR3 has 10 residues. This CDR3 is CASSHYEQYF. The DNA for the CDR3 is TGTGCCAGCAGCCACTACGAGCAGTACTTC.

The chain joins TRBV7-9 to TRBJ2-5, with 7 bases matching TRBD1. The germline CDR1 and CDR2 sequences are SEHNR and FQNEAQ (reference sequence). CDR3 length: 13 residues. The V and J ends lost 7 bases and 1 base, in that order; junction bases with no gene match: 3. This CDR3 is CASTWTGQETQYF. For the CDR3, the DNA is TGTGCCAGCACCTGGACAGGCCAAGAGACCCAGTACTTC.

The rearrangement links TRBV29-1 to TRBJ2-5, with D uncertain. The CDR3 has 11 residues. CDR1 is SQVTM and CDR2 is ANQGSEA in the germline V gene. Trimming removed 6 bases at V and 2 bases at J, with 7 bases between. This CDR3 is CSVGYQETQYF. The CDR3 nucleotides are TGCAGCGTGGGGTATCAAGAGACCCAGTACTTC.

This chain connects TRBV5-1 to TRBJ1-5; D gene uncertain. Germline lookup yields CDR1 SGHRS and CDR2 YFSETQ. There are 14 residues in the CDR3. V was cut by 5 bases and J by 4 bases, with 13 bases left in between. DNA of the CDR3: TGCGCCAGCAGACTGGACGGTGGGAATCAGCCCCAGCATTTT. The encoded protein is CASRLDGGNQPQHF.

This chain uses TRBV27 with TRBJ2-3, with no clear D. The CDR3 has 14 amino acids. V lost 6 bases and J lost 1, with 11 bases in between. The germline V gene has CDR1 MNHEY and CDR2 SMNVEV (reference sequence). In DNA, the CDR3 is TGTGCCAGCAGCCACCAGACCGGCACAGATACGCAGTATTTT. Protein: CASSHQTGTDTQYF.

V usage is TRBV7-2 and J usage is TRBJ2-2; D possibly corresponds to TRBD1 (5 bases). CDR1 and CDR2 (germline): SGHTA, FQGNSA. The CDR3 extends over 14 amino acids. V was trimmed by 5 bases and J by 5 bases, leaving 12 bases between them. The CDR3 loop reads CASSLLRGTGELFF. CDR3 nucleotides: TGTGCCAGCAGCCTTTTAAGGGGTACCGGGGAGCTGTTTTTT.

This clone appeared once. CDR3 in amino acids: CASSSKGNRREQFF. DNA for the CDR3: TGTGCCAGCAGTTCTAAGGGGAACAGGCGTGAGCAGTTCTTC. The V call is TRBV27, the J call TRBJ2-1; weak D call: TRBD1 (5 bases). The CDR3 is 14 residues long. CDR1 and CDR2 (germline): MNHEY, SMNVEV (reference sequence). The ends were cut back, 4 bases at V and 9 bases at J, with 16 bases in the middle.

The chain has TRBV7-9 and TRBJ1-4; D is uncertain. Germline CDR1 and CDR2: SEHNR and FQNEAQ (reference sequence). The CDR3 consists of 16 residues. The ends were cut back, 4 bases at V and 5 bases at J, with 17 bases in the middle. CDR3 sequence (DNA): TGTGCCAGCAGCTCACCTCTACGGGCCTCAAATGAAAAACTGTTTTTT. Translated: CASSSPLRASNEKLFF.

The chain carries TRBV5-8 and TRBJ2-5, with a possible D match to TRBD1 (5 bases). Germline V gives CDR1 SGHTS, CDR2 YDEGEE. The ends were cut back, 1 base at V and 5 bases at J, with 15 bases in the middle. This CDR3 is built from 15 residues. CDR3 sequence reads: CASSLRVGRAETQYF. The DNA for the CDR3 is TGTGCCAGCAGCTTGAGGGTTGGCAGGGCGGAGACCCAGTACTTC.

The rearrangement uses TRBV13 and TRBJ1-4; D call uncertain. The germline V gene encodes CDR1 PRHDT and CDR2 FYEKMQ (reference sequence). V was pared by 2 bases and J by 7 bases, with 14 bases between. The CDR3 is 15 amino acids. This CDR3 is CASSLRSSRGEKLFF. CDR3 in DNA: TGTGCCAGCAGCTTAAGATCCTCCCGGGGTGAAAAACTGTTTTTT. The full variable domain, in which reference TRBV13 and TRBJ1-4 provide the parts outside the CDR3, is AAGVIQSPRHLIKEKRETATLKCYPIPRHDTVYWYQQGPGQDPQFLISFYEKMQSDKGSIPDRFSAQQFSDYHSELNMSSLELGDSALYFCASSLRSSRGEKLFFGSGTQLSVL.

This clone came up a few times. This chain connects TRBV7-9 to TRBJ2-5; 9 bases map to TRBD1. V shed 0 bases and J 5 bases; nucleotides not matched to a gene: 7. Germline V gene data show CDR1 as SEHNR and CDR2 as FQNEAQ (reference sequence). The CDR3 covers 16 residues. The CDR3 DNA sequence: TGTGCCAGCAGCTTAGCCAGGACAGGGGTGGGCGAGACCCAGTACTTC. Amino acids: CASSLARTGVGETQYF.